The 21 T cell receptor beta chains listed next were all sequenced from one sample in a study of T cell responses to AZD1222 COVID-19 vaccine. Method: immunoSEQ multiplex PCR; TCRdb's copy keeps in-frame clones and lacks some. Of under 200,000 clones in the sample, about 89% are singletons; the top ten hold approximately 2.7%. The sequenced sample was peripheral blood, obtained on day 0 of MenACWY control vaccination. The receptors derive from an adult in good health.

The chain couples TRBV7-9 to TRBJ1-1; tentative D call: TRBD1 (5 bases). V gave up 0 bases and J gave up 1 base, with 15 bases separating them. CDR1 and CDR2 (germline): SEHNR, FQNEAQ (reference sequence). The CDR3 length is 17 residues. DNA of the CDR3: TGTGCCAGCAGCTTAGCGGGGCTACAAAAGGCGAACACTGAAGCTTTCTTT. It codes for CASSLAGLQKANTEAFF.

The chain employs TRBV30 and TRBJ1-6; unclear D gene. CDR3 length equals 12 residues. CDR1 and CDR2 (germline): GTSNPN, SVGIG (reference sequence). V lost 3 bases and J lost 9, with 9 bases in between. CDR3 protein: CAWSQISSPLHF. For the CDR3, the DNA is TGTGCCTGGAGCCAGATCAGTTCACCCCTCCACTTT.

The chain joins TRBV15 to TRBJ1-1, with D tentatively TRBD1 (5 bases). Germline values: CDR1 LNHNV, CDR2 YYDKDF (reference sequence). The CDR3 is made up of 15 amino acids. V gave up 1 base and J gave up 1 base, with 10 bases separating them. The CDR3 sequence: CATSRGGGGNTEAFF. CDR3 sequence (DNA): TGTGCCACCAGCAGAGGTGGGGGTGGGAACACTGAAGCTTTCTTT.

The rearrangement links TRBV7-9 to TRBJ1-1, with 7 positions matching TRBD1. The CDR3 length is 15 residues. Germline loops: CDR1 SEHNR, CDR2 FQNEAQ (reference sequence). The V gene end was trimmed by 4 bases and the J gene end by 7 bases; junction bases not matched to a gene: 12. DNA of the CDR3: TGTGCCAGCAGCTCGACGGGACAGCATAACTATGAAGCTTTCTTT. Residues: CASSSTGQHNYEAFF.

The chain couples TRBV4-3 to TRBJ2-2; no definite D call. This CDR3 region has 14 residues. Deletions cut 1 base from V and 7 bases from J, with 10 bases between. CDR1 is LGHNA and CDR2 is YSLEER in the germline V gene. CDR3 loop: CASSQAGWSGELFF. The CDR3 nucleotides are TGCGCCAGCAGCCAAGCTGGGTGGAGCGGGGAGCTGTTTTTT.

This chain links TRBV6-5 with TRBJ1-6; D is perhaps TRBD1 (5 bases). The V end was cut by 7 bases, the J end by 10 bases, with 20 bases between. Germline V lookup: CDR1 MNHEY, CDR2 SVGAGI. The CDR3 is 15 residues long. The chain's CDR3 is CASTLYPGGRSPLHF. CDR3 coding DNA: TGTGCCAGCACCCTATACCCGGGGGGGAGATCACCCCTCCACTTT.

V and J are TRBV2 and TRBJ1-5, with D maybe TRBD1 (5 bases). Looked up from germline, CDR1 is SNHLY and CDR2 is FYNNEI. The CDR3 is 14 amino acids. Trimming pared 1 base from V and 4 bases from J, leaving 8 bases between. This CDR3 is CASSEGQSNQPQHF. The CDR3 DNA reads TGTGCCAGCAGTGAAGGACAGTCGAATCAGCCCCAGCATTTT.

The rearrangement joins TRBV2 to TRBJ2-1; 7 bases match TRBD2. The CDR3 totals 13 residues. V trimming: 8 bases; J trimming: 7 bases; junction bases outside the gene matches: 8. In germline, CDR1 is SNHLY, CDR2 FYNNEI. The CDR3 DNA is TGTGCCAGCGCCCGAATGGGAGGGAATGAGCAGTTCTTC. Its protein is CASARMGGNEQFF. The whole variable domain, remainder taken from reference TRBV2 and TRBJ2-1, is EPEVTQTPSHQVTQMGQEVILRCVPISNHLYFYWYRQILGQKVEFLVSFYNNEISEKSEIFDDQFSVERPDGSNFTLKIRSTKLEDSAMYFCASARMGGNEQFFGPGTRLTVL.

The V and J genes are TRBV18 and TRBJ2-6, with D maybe TRBD1 (6 bases). V lost 5 bases and J lost 1, with 6 bases in between. This CDR3 has 14 residues. Per germline, CDR1 KGHSH and CDR2 LQKENI. The CDR3 nucleotides read TGTGCCAGCTCAACAGGGTCTGGGGCCAACGTCCTGACTTTC. Translating gives CASSTGSGANVLTF.

This chain uses TRBV5-5 with TRBJ1-3; D is ambiguous. From germline, CDR1 is SGHKS and CDR2 YYEKEE (reference sequence). This CDR3 has 16 residues. The germline V and J ends were trimmed by 3 bases and 0 bases, with 13 bases remaining between them. CDR3 region: CASSSLETYSGNTIYF. The DNA of the CDR3 is TGTGCCAGCAGCTCCCTCGAGACATACTCTGGAAACACCATATATTTT. Full variable domain (outside the CDR3, taken from reference TRBV5-5 and TRBJ1-3): DAGVTQSPTHLIKTRGQQVTLRCSPISGHKSVSWYQQVLGQGPQFIFQYYEKEERGRGNFPDRFSARQFPNYSSELNVNALLLGDSALYLCASSSLETYSGNTIYFGEGSWLTVV.

V and J are TRBV18 and TRBJ1-2; 7 bases line up with TRBD1. Looked up from germline, CDR1 is KGHSH and CDR2 is LQKENI. V dropped 2 bases and J dropped 8; count of bases not matched to a gene: 11. This CDR3 contains 15 residues. CDR3: CASSPSEDRHQGYTF. The DNA of the CDR3 is TGTGCCAGCTCACCATCGGAGGACAGGCATCAAGGCTACACCTTC.

V is TRBV6-9 and J is TRBJ2-3; 9 positions agree with TRBD2. V lost 5 bases to trimming and J lost 0 bases; unmatched junction nucleotides: 3. The length of the CDR3 is 15 residues. Germline V gene sequence: CDR1 MNHGY, CDR2 SVAAGI. CDR3 nucleotides: TGTGCCAGCAGTCAAACTAGCGGGAGCACAGATACGCAGTATTTT. Amino acid sequence: CASSQTSGSTDTQYF.

This chain links TRBV7-2 with TRBJ2-7, with D unresolved. The germline gives CDR1 SGHTA, CDR2 FQGNSA. The CDR3 is 12 amino acids. V was cut by 1 base and J by 2 bases, with 3 bases left in between. The CDR3 DNA sequence: TGTGCCAGCAGCTTAGTAGCCTACGAGCAGTACTTC. Amino acid sequence: CASSLVAYEQYF.

J is TRBJ2-7 and V is TRBV6-5; 9 bases are a match to TRBD1. CDR3 length: 12 amino acids. The V segment lost 7 bases and the J segment 11 bases; nucleotides outside the gene matches: 9. From germline, CDR1 is MNHEY and CDR2 SVGAGI. CDR3 sequence: CASTHIRQGEYF. The CDR3 bases are TGTGCCAGCACCCACATACGACAGGGGGAGTACTTC.

The V gene is TRBV29-1, the J gene TRBJ2-1; 10 bases line up with TRBD2. Per the germline V gene, CDR1 is SQVTM and CDR2 is ANQGSEA. V gave up 0 bases and J gave up 4 bases; unmatched junction bases: 6. This CDR3 spans 16 amino acids. This chain's CDR3 is CSVEDRKRGGYNEQFF. The CDR3 DNA follows: TGCAGCGTTGAAGATAGGAAGCGGGGGGGTTACAATGAGCAGTTCTTC.

A single count supports this clone. This sequence joins TRBV18 and TRBJ2-5; D not certain. Trimming removed 2 bases at V and 2 bases at J, with 6 bases between. Per germline, CDR1 KGHSH and CDR2 LQKENI. This CDR3 comprises 13 residues. In nucleotides, the CDR3 is TGTGCCAGCTCACCAAGTGGACAAGAGACCCAGTACTTC. Translation: CASSPSGQETQYF. Together with reference TRBV18 and TRBJ2-5, the CDR3 gives the full variable domain: NAGVMQNPRHLVRRRGQEARLRCSPMKGHSHVYWYRQLPEEGLKFMVYLQKENIIDESGMPKERFSAEFPKEGPSILRIQQVVRGDSAAYFCASSPSGQETQYFGPGTRLLVL.

This clone appeared once. This chain joins TRBV7-3 and TRBJ1-1; perhaps TRBD1 as D (5 bases). Germline CDR1 reads SGHTA; CDR2 reads FQGTGA. With 2 bases removed from V and 4 bases from J, the gap between germline ends came to 8 bases. The CDR3 covers 13 residues. In nucleotides, the CDR3 is TGTGCCAGCAGCTTACGGGGACCCACTGAAGCTTTCTTT. It specifies CASSLRGPTEAFF.

The chain uses TRBV7-9 and TRBJ1-4; D is undetermined. Germline CDR1 and CDR2: SEHNR and FQNEAQ (reference sequence). Trimming shortened V by 4 bases and J by 10 bases, and 19 bases separated the two germline ends. The CDR3 sequence is 15 residues long. Written as DNA, the CDR3 is TGTGCCAGCAGCTCACCGAACCATACGAGGCCAAAACTGTTTTTT. Translating gives CASSSPNHTRPKLFF.

The V and J genes are TRBV19 and TRBJ1-5; 9 bases agree with TRBD1. The V gene's germline CDR1 is LNHDA and CDR2 SQIVND (reference sequence). J gave up 5 bases and V 8 bases, and 7 bases lay outside the gene matches. CDR3 length: 14 residues. The CDR3 reads CASQPRQGDQPQHF. In DNA form, the CDR3 reads TGTGCCAGTCAACCAAGACAGGGGGATCAGCCCCAGCATTTT. The entire variable domain, with the rest obtained from reference TRBV19 and TRBJ1-5, is as follows: DGGITQSPKYLFRKEGQNVTLSCEQNLNHDAMYWYRQDPGQGLRLIYYSQIVNDFQKGDIAEGYSVSREKKESFPLTVTSAQKNPTAFYLCASQPRQGDQPQHFGDGTRLSIL.

The chain couples TRBV2 to TRBJ1-2, with 8 bases matching TRBD1. CDR1 and CDR2 from the germline V gene are SNHLY and FYNNEI. The CDR3 length is 14 residues. With 3 bases clipped from V and 5 bases from J, the junction kept 5 bases outside the gene matches. CDR3 sequence reads: CASSEGTGPYGYTF. Here the CDR3 DNA reads TGTGCCAGCAGTGAGGGGACAGGACCTTATGGCTACACCTTC. Drawing the rest from reference TRBV2 and TRBJ1-2, the complete variable domain is EPEVTQTPSHQVTQMGQEVILRCVPISNHLYFYWYRQILGQKVEFLVSFYNNEISEKSEIFDDQFSVERPDGSNFTLKIRSTKLEDSAMYFCASSEGTGPYGYTFGSGTRLTVV.

This chain links TRBV12-3 or TRBV12-4 with TRBJ2-1; D is uncertain. The CDR3 consists of 12 residues. The ends were cut back, 6 bases at V and 8 bases at J, with 11 bases in the middle. CDR3 DNA sequence: TGTGCCAGCAGCGAGTCCCCTGATGAGCAGTTCTTC. Translated: CASSESPDEQFF.